What follows are 14 T cell receptor beta chains derived from one specimen sequenced in a study of blood T cell repertoires in COVID-19. Method: immunoSEQ multiplex PCR; TCRdb's copy keeps in-frame clones and lacks some. Here the sample spans about 14,000 clones, roughly 84% being singletons. The sequencing input was peripheral blood. These TCRs come from a man aged 50 to 59 with active COVID-19.

V usage is TRBV27 and J usage is TRBJ2-6, with D unresolved. The V end was cut by 3 bases, the J end by 2 bases, with 14 bases between. Looked up from germline, CDR1 is MNHEY and CDR2 is SMNVEV (reference sequence). The CDR3 runs to 17 residues. CDR3 residues: CASSFMSGSPGANVLTF. DNA of the CDR3: TGTGCCAGCAGTTTTATGTCAGGATCACCTGGGGCCAACGTCCTGACTTTC. Full variable domain (rest looked up from reference TRBV27 and TRBJ2-6): EAQVTQNPRYLITVTGKKLTVTCSQNMNHEYMSWYRQDPGLGLRQIYYSMNVEVTDKGDVPEGYKVSRKEKRNFPLILESPSPNQTSLYFCASSFMSGSPGANVLTFGAGSRLTVL.

This clone is large in the sample. The chain has TRBV3-1 (or the pseudogene TRBV3-2) and TRBJ1-1, with TRBD1 matching 12 bases. CDR1 is LGHDT and CDR2 is YNNKEL in the germline V gene (reference sequence). The CDR3 has 17 amino acids. V was pared by 3 bases and J by 6 bases, with 11 bases of the junction left unmatched. The CDR3 nucleotides read TGTGCCAGCAGCCAGTACGACGGGACAGGGGGCCTGGCTGAAGCTTTCTTT. It codes for CASSQYDGTGGLAEAFF.

The chain combines TRBV27 with TRBJ2-7, with D tentatively TRBD2 (6 bases). The germline V gene encodes CDR1 MNHEY and CDR2 SMNVEV (reference sequence). V lost 6 bases and J lost 0, with 15 bases in between. The CDR3 loop spans 15 amino acids. CDR3 nucleotides: TGTGCCAGCAGGGGAGTTGGAGGGAGCTCCTACGAGCAGTACTTC. Translation gives CASRGVGGSSYEQYF.

This clone was counted a single time. CDR3 coding DNA: TGCGCCAGCAGCCGTCGGGACATTAGCACAGATACGCAGTATTTT. This translates into CASSRRDISTDTQYF. The chain joins TRBV5-1 to TRBJ2-3; weak D call: TRBD1 (6 bases). The ends were cut back, 4 bases at V and 0 bases at J, with 12 bases in the middle. The length of the CDR3 is 15 residues. Germline assignment: CDR1 SGHRS and CDR2 YFSETQ.

V usage is TRBV2 and J usage is TRBJ2-1, with 11 nucleotides matching TRBD2. In germline, CDR1 is SNHLY, CDR2 FYNNEI. The CDR3 runs 17 residues. With V trimmed by 7 bases and J by 0 bases, 8 bases remained unmatched. CDR3 bases: TGTGCCAGCAATCGGCTAGCGGGAGGTAGCTCCTACAATGAGCAGTTCTTC. Residues: CASNRLAGGSSYNEQFF.

The chain uses TRBV7-9 and TRBJ1-2; maybe TRBD1 (6 bases). This CDR3 has 12 residues. The V gene's germline CDR1 is SEHNR and CDR2 FQNEAQ (reference sequence). The V gene lost 5 bases and the J gene lost 5 bases, with 9 bases spanning the gap. The DNA for the CDR3 is TGTGCCAGCAGCGAGAGGGGGTATGGCTACACCTTC. Protein sequence: CASSERGYGYTF.

The J gene is TRBJ2-1, the V gene TRBV27; the match to TRBD1 covers 11 bases. Germline V gene sequence: CDR1 MNHEY, CDR2 SMNVEV (reference sequence). V shed 5 bases, J shed 5 bases, and the junction held 8 bases outside the gene matches. This CDR3 comprises 16 residues. CDR3 residues: CASSPLGTGGHNEQFF. CDR3 sequence (DNA): TGTGCCAGCAGTCCCCTCGGGACAGGGGGGCACAATGAGCAGTTCTTC.

The rearrangement links TRBV27 to TRBJ2-2; 8 bases map to TRBD1. The CDR3 has 15 residues. V was pared by 5 bases and J by 4 bases, with 6 bases of the junction left unmatched. CDR1 and CDR2 (germline): MNHEY, SMNVEV (reference sequence). CDR3 protein: CASSPTRGPTGELFF. The DNA of the CDR3 is TGTGCCAGCAGTCCAACCAGGGGGCCCACCGGGGAGCTGTTTTTT.

The J gene is TRBJ2-2, the V gene TRBV6-6; D perhaps matches TRBD1 (5 bases). The CDR3 covers 16 residues. Per the germline V gene, CDR1 is MNHNY and CDR2 is SVGAGI (reference sequence). The germline V and J ends were trimmed by 2 bases and 0 bases, with 10 bases remaining between them. CDR3 DNA: TGTGCCAGCAGTTACCCGACGACAGCGAACACCGGGGAGCTGTTTTTT. Translation: CASSYPTTANTGELFF.

The V call is TRBV3-1 (or the pseudogene TRBV3-2), the J call TRBJ2-7, with TRBD1 matching 9 bases. The CDR3 length is 14 residues. The germline CDR1 and CDR2 sequences are LGHDT and YNNKEL (reference sequence). V lost 4 bases to trimming and J lost 4 bases; unmatched junction nucleotides: 5. This CDR3 reads CASSLPGTGYEQYF. The CDR3 coding sequence is TGTGCCAGCAGCCTACCCGGGACAGGGTACGAGCAGTACTTC.

Comments on this clone: Within the sample, other DNA sequences also encode this same CDR3. The chain has TRBV12-3 or TRBV12-4 and TRBJ1-1; D is uncertain. The CDR3 contains 13 residues. The V gene lost 1 base and the J gene lost 2 bases, with 5 bases spanning the gap. The CDR3 is CASSLGPNTEAFF. The CDR3 nucleotides are TGTGCCAGCAGTTTAGGTCCTAACACTGAAGCTTTCTTT.

The rearrangement joins TRBV19 to TRBJ2-2; D is undetermined. The CDR3 consists of 13 residues. Trimming took 4 bases from V and 1 from J, leaving 4 bases between them. Germline V gene lookup returns CDR1 LNHDA and CDR2 SQIVND (reference sequence). CDR3 amino acids: CASSTGNTGELFF. Here the CDR3 DNA reads TGTGCCAGTAGTACGGGGAACACCGGGGAGCTGTTTTTT.

CDR3: CASSTPGLGSYEQYF. The CDR3 bases are TGTGCCAGCAGCACCCCGGGACTGGGCTCCTACGAGCAGTACTTC. The chain is built from TRBV7-2 and TRBJ2-7; weak D call: TRBD2 (6 bases). Looked up from germline, CDR1 is SGHTA and CDR2 is FQGNSA. V was trimmed by 5 bases and J by 0 bases, leaving 14 bases between them. The CDR3 runs to 15 residues.

The chain carries TRBV7-9 and TRBJ2-7, with TRBD1 matching 7 bases. The germline gives CDR1 SEHNR, CDR2 FQNEAQ (reference sequence). There are 15 residues in the CDR3. After removal of 5 bases from V and 0 bases from J, the junction contained 7 bases not matched to a gene. CDR3 loop: CASSHPGTASYEQYF. Here the CDR3 DNA reads TGTGCCAGCAGCCATCCCGGGACAGCCTCCTACGAGCAGTACTTC.